This TCR beta chain originates from a study of response to subunit inactivated influenza vaccine. Trimming took 6 bases from V and 3 from J, leaving 18 bases between them. CDR1 is LNHDA and CDR2 is SQIVND in the germline V gene (reference sequence). The CDR3 has 16 residues. In TCRdb, the RT-PCR reads were re-called with MiXCR into one record per CDR3 protein. The table shows 150,000 to 200,000 distinct CDR3 sequences, with approximately 12% occurring only once. This clonotype was counted only a few times. This sample was shared with a second study, whose subject was T cells expressing NK-cell markers. From that paper: Libraries used 5'RACE template switching adding universal primer site and UMIs. In several donors, dominant CD3+CD56+NKG2C+ clones formed about 1.0-7.5% of CD8+ cells.

The rearrangement joins TRBV19 to TRBJ1-5; tentative D call: TRBD1 (5 bases). The clonotype was recovered from a man in his fifties or sixties who received an inactivated influenza vaccine. Sequenced material: CD8+ T cells sorted from PBMCs, taken about 13 days after vaccination. The CDR3 bases are TGTGCCAGTAGGTTATATACGGACAAGTACAATCAGCCCCAGCATTTT. Translation: CASRLYTDKYNQPQHF.